The next 3 T cell receptor beta chains were all read from a single sample in a study of T cells in Graves' hyperthyroidism and ophthalmopathy. Amplification of TCR beta CDR3 regions used RNA as the template. HTBI primers were used for first-round RT-PCR of the TCR CDR3. MiXCR, applied by TCRdb to the multiplex PCR reads, yields one record per CDR3 protein. The table shows 600,000 to 700,000 distinct CDR3 sequences, with about 45% occurring only once. Source material: peripheral blood or thyroid tissue (not recorded which). These receptors came from an adult man with Graves' disease, either hyperthyroidism or ophthalmopathy (not recorded which).

This chain joins TRBV10-3 and TRBJ1-1; TRBD1 is a possible D gene (5 bases). Trimming removed 0 bases at V and 7 bases at J, with 15 bases between. Germline V gene data show CDR1 as ENHRY and CDR2 as SYGVKD. CDR3 length: 15 residues. CDR3 DNA sequence: TGTGCCATCAGTGAGTCTGGCCGGGGGTCGAATGAAGCTTTCTTT. This sequence encodes CAISESGRGSNEAFF.

The genes are TRBV9 and TRBJ1-4; weak D call: TRBD1 (5 bases). Trimming took 3 bases from V and 7 from J, leaving 19 bases between them. The germline V gene encodes CDR1 SGDLS and CDR2 YYNGEE. This CDR3 has 16 residues. This CDR3 is CASSAGSGTGIEKLFF. The CDR3, as DNA: TGTGCCAGCAGCGCTGGCTCCGGGACGGGGATTGAAAAACTGTTTTTT.

There are many counts of this clonotype. The gene calls are TRBV19 and TRBJ1-2; perhaps TRBD1 as D (5 bases). Trimming took 8 bases from V and 3 from J, leaving 10 bases between them. The CDR3 runs to 12 residues. CDR1 and CDR2 from the germline V gene are LNHDA and SQIVND (reference sequence). CDR3 in amino acids: CASEQEDYGYTF. The CDR3 DNA follows: TGTGCCAGTGAACAGGAAGACTATGGCTACACCTTC.